This TCR beta chain was identified during a study of cytomegalovirus exposure and HLA in healthy donors. Comments on this clone: Its cognate antigen is unknown.

Notes on the study in general: Within a later analysis, the majority of CMV-associated TCR beta chains appeared HLA-restricted. A later analysis reportedly found fewer N-insertions in an Asian-associated ancestry cluster than the approximately 700-donor mean. Common viral pathogens seemed to be connected with several of the most significant clusters, according to a later analysis.

V gave up 4 bases and J gave up 0 bases, with 13 bases separating them. Germline values: CDR1 SGHDN, CDR2 FVKESK. The CDR3 consists of 15 residues. Use of 60 Vbeta and 13 Jbeta primers characterized the PCR. TCRdb keeps only in-frame clones here, not all; method: immunoSEQ multiplex PCR. Of about 160,000 clones in the sample, over 65% were seen once. The receptor was isolated from a man aged 40-55 years in good health and CMV-seropositive. This sequence joins TRBV14 and TRBJ2-7; D is possibly TRBD1 (6 bases). The specimen sequenced was PBMCs. The CDR3 region has the DNA TGTGCCAGCAGCCCCCTGACAGGAAACTCCTACGAGCAGTACTTC. It encodes CASSPLTGNSYEQYF.